The 11 T cell receptor beta chains in this list originate from one sample, sequenced in a study of cytomegalovirus exposure and HLA in healthy donors. PCR employed 60 Vbeta and 13 Jbeta primers. The protocol was immunoSEQ multiplex PCR, while the TCRdb copy is restricted to in-frame clones and leaves out a portion. Of more than 85,000 clones in the sample, around 77% are singletons; the top ten hold 7.5% to 10%. Input material: PBMCs. Receptors originate from a woman in her thirties or forties in good health and CMV-seropositive.

V and J are TRBV6-5 and TRBJ1-1; 7 bases agree with TRBD1. Germline values: CDR1 MNHEY, CDR2 SVGAGI. V was pared by 7 bases and J by 8 bases, with 7 bases of the junction left unmatched. The CDR3 is made up of 12 amino acids. The chain's CDR3 is CASIFLQGEAFF. The CDR3 DNA reads as TGTGCCAGCATTTTCTTACAGGGGGAAGCTTTCTTT.

The chain has TRBV10-3 and TRBJ1-2; maybe TRBD1 (5 bases). Germline V gene lookup returns CDR1 ENHRY and CDR2 SYGVKD. The CDR3 has 13 residues. Trimming cost V 4 bases and J 7 bases, with 13 bases left between them. The CDR3 region is CAISATGISGYTF. The CDR3 DNA follows: TGTGCCATCAGTGCAACAGGTATTTCTGGCTACACCTTC.

The chain is built from TRBV6-1 and TRBJ2-1; D unclear. The germline gives CDR1 MNHNS, CDR2 SASEGT. This CDR3 spans 12 amino acids. V lost 7 bases and J 1 base, leaving 5 bases between the germline ends. The CDR3 region has the DNA TGTGCCAGCACTTTGTCCTACAATGAGCAGTTCTTC. Translation: CASTLSYNEQFF.

The chain is built from TRBV6-1 and TRBJ2-5; possibly TRBD2 for D (6 bases). From germline, CDR1 is MNHNS and CDR2 SASEGT. The CDR3 is 16 residues long. Trimming took 2 bases from V and 5 from J, leaving 18 bases between them. The CDR3 bases are TGTGCCAGCAGTGAAAGTTTGGGGGAGGCGGCGGAGACCCAGTACTTC. Its protein product is CASSESLGEAAETQYF.

This clone turned up a few times. This sequence joins TRBV27 and TRBJ2-7, with D possibly matching TRBD1 (6 bases). Germline-derived CDR1 and CDR2 are MNHEY and SMNVEV (reference sequence). CDR3 length: 17 residues. V lost 3 bases, J lost 2 bases, and 20 bases lay in between. The CDR3 loop reads CASSFSTGKVLPYEQYF. In nucleotides, the CDR3 is TGTGCCAGCAGTTTTTCTACAGGGAAGGTACTCCCCTACGAGCAGTACTTC.

This clone was seen just once. The chain couples TRBV5-1 to TRBJ1-1; no definite D call. This CDR3 comprises 14 residues. V lost 0 bases and J lost 1, with 7 bases in between. CDR1 and CDR2 from the germline V gene are SGHRS and YFSETQ. CDR3 in amino acids: CASSLGPGNTEAFF. The CDR3 coding sequence is TGCGCCAGCAGCTTGGGCCCAGGGAACACTGAAGCTTTCTTT.

The rearrangement uses TRBV28 and TRBJ2-7; no reliable D call. Germline V gives CDR1 MDHEN, CDR2 SYDVKM. V lost 5 bases to trimming and J lost 2 bases, with 13 bases between them. CDR3 size: 14 residues. This CDR3 is CASSQGAGPYEQYF. CDR3 nucleotides: TGTGCCAGCAGTCAAGGAGCTGGTCCCTACGAGCAGTACTTC.

This chain joins TRBV18 and TRBJ2-7, with TRBD2 matching 7 bases. This CDR3 spans 16 amino acids. The trim removed 3 bases at V and 0 bases at J, leaving 8 bases unmatched. The germline gives CDR1 KGHSH, CDR2 LQKENI. CDR3 residues: CASSPRSGDPSYEQYF. The DNA of the CDR3 is TGTGCCAGCTCACCCCGGAGCGGGGACCCCTCCTACGAGCAGTACTTC.

The V gene is TRBV4-1, the J gene TRBJ2-7; 9 nucleotides line up with TRBD2. The CDR3 length is 16 residues. Germline V gene data show CDR1 as MGHRA and CDR2 as YSYEKL. V was clipped by 0 bases and J by 2 bases; unmatched bases: 5. This chain's CDR3 is CASSQERVAGAYEQYF. In DNA, the CDR3 is TGCGCCAGCAGCCAAGAGAGGGTAGCGGGGGCCTACGAGCAGTACTTC.

This clone was observed once. The J gene is TRBJ2-1, the V gene TRBV7-3; D is ambiguous. Germline V gene lookup returns CDR1 SGHTA and CDR2 FQGTGA. V was cut by 2 bases and J by 0 bases, with 5 bases left in between. This CDR3 is built from 14 residues. The CDR3 nucleotides are TGTGCCAGCAGCTTAGCTAGCTCCTACAATGAGCAGTTCTTC. Translated, it gives CASSLASSYNEQFF.

This clone was counted only a few times. The rearrangement uses TRBV28 and TRBJ2-7; D ambiguous. From germline, CDR1 is MDHEN and CDR2 SYDVKM. The CDR3 has 14 residues. Trimming cost V 6 bases and J 6 bases, with 18 bases left between them. CDR3 bases: TGTGCCAGCAGACTTATTCCCCCGGTGAGCGAGCAGTACTTC. This sequence encodes CASRLIPPVSEQYF.